This passage covers 30 T cell receptor beta chains from one sample sequenced in a study of cytomegalovirus exposure and HLA in healthy donors. Assay used: immunoSEQ multiplex PCR; TCRdb lists only in-frame clones, some missing. This sample has under 85,000 clones, with 80% to 95% found just once. The material sequenced was PBMCs. The source of these receptors is a man aged 18 to 35 in good health and CMV-seropositive.

The rearrangement joins TRBV5-8 to TRBJ2-3, with TRBD1 identical over 7 bases. The junction had 3 bases not matched to a gene; V was cut back by 2 bases and J by 9 bases. CDR3 length equals 12 residues. The germline gives CDR1 SGHTS, CDR2 YDEGEE. CDR3 nucleotide sequence: TGTGCCAGCAGCTTCCAGGGGGTAACGCAGTATTTT. This codes for CASSFQGVTQYF.

The rearrangement joins TRBV27 to TRBJ2-7; 11 bases agree with TRBD2. V shed 5 bases, J shed 3 bases, and the junction held 12 bases outside the gene matches. Germline V gene lookup returns CDR1 MNHEY and CDR2 SMNVEV (reference sequence). CDR3 length equals 17 residues. CDR3 amino acids: CASSPLAGASPRYEQYF. The CDR3 DNA reads TGTGCCAGCAGTCCACTAGCGGGAGCATCTCCACGCTACGAGCAGTACTTC.

The chain couples TRBV29-1 to TRBJ1-2; TRBD1 is a possible D gene (6 bases). CDR1 is SQVTM, CDR2 ANQGSEA, per germline. Trimming left V 5 bases short and J 1 base short, with 17 bases between. CDR3 length: 15 residues. CDR3 in amino acids: CSVSRDTQINYGYTF. CDR3 bases: TGCAGCGTTTCACGGGACACTCAAATTAACTATGGCTACACCTTC.

This clone was recorded a few times. V usage is TRBV27 and J usage is TRBJ2-4; 7 nucleotides match TRBD2. CDR1 MNHEY and CDR2 SMNVEV come from the germline V gene (reference sequence). Trimming removed 6 bases from V and 3 bases from J; junction bases left unmatched: 14. This CDR3 has 17 residues. CDR3 in amino acids: CASSLGGGGVVKNIQYF. In nucleotides, the CDR3 is TGTGCCAGCAGCCTCGGTGGGGGGGGAGTGGTCAAAAACATTCAGTACTTC.

V and J are TRBV27 and TRBJ1-1, with 7 bases fitting TRBD1. V dropped 6 bases and J dropped 11; count of bases not matched to a gene: 9. The CDR3 length is 12 residues. Per germline, CDR1 MNHEY and CDR2 SMNVEV (reference sequence). The CDR3 reads CASRPSGGYAFF. The CDR3 DNA reads as TGTGCCAGCAGACCGTCAGGGGGTTATGCTTTCTTT.

J is TRBJ2-3 and V is TRBV10-3; maybe TRBD1 (5 bases). Germline V gene lookup returns CDR1 ENHRY and CDR2 SYGVKD. The CDR3 runs 14 residues. Trimming removed 2 bases from V and 9 bases from J, with 15 bases in between. The CDR3 region has the DNA TGTGCCATCAGTGAGGGGGATGCAGGGCAAACGCAGTATTTT. It is translated as CAISEGDAGQTQYF.

This clone appeared once. V usage is TRBV30 and J usage is TRBJ2-7; TRBD1 matches 7 bases. Germline V gene data show CDR1 as GTSNPN and CDR2 as SVGIG (reference sequence). The CDR3 loop spans 13 amino acids. Trimming removed 5 bases from V and 1 base from J; junction bases left unmatched: 5. CDR3: CAWGGTESYEQYF. As DNA, the CDR3 is TGTGCCTGGGGTGGGACAGAATCCTACGAGCAGTACTTC.

V usage is TRBV1 and J usage is TRBJ2-1; no check of the table's D call, TRBD2, against the DNA was made. TRBV1 is designated a pseudogene. This CDR3 is built from 16 residues. CDR3 protein: CTSSQNSGVGSDEQFF. The CDR3 region has the DNA TGCACCAGCAGCCAAAATAGCGGGGTCGGATCCGATGAGCAGTTCTTC.

V gene TRBV30 combines with J gene TRBJ2-3, with a possible D match to TRBD1 (6 bases). Germline V lookup: CDR1 GTSNPN, CDR2 SVGIG (reference sequence). V lost 5 bases, J lost 3 bases, and 12 bases lay in between. The CDR3 sequence is 13 residues long. The CDR3 coding sequence is TGTGCCTGGGCTGGGGGCAGTACAGATACGCAGTATTTT. Encoded protein: CAWAGGSTDTQYF.

V usage is TRBV14 and J usage is TRBJ1-1; D remains ambiguous. The germline gives CDR1 SGHDN, CDR2 FVKESK. The V gene lost 3 bases and the J gene lost 5 bases, with 19 bases spanning the gap. This CDR3 comprises 16 residues. CDR3 sequence reads: CASSQGRPQVRTEAFF. The CDR3 nucleotides are TGTGCCAGCAGCCAGGGCAGGCCACAAGTCCGGACTGAAGCTTTCTTT. The full variable domain, rest sourced from reference TRBV14 and TRBJ1-1, is EAGVTQFPSHSVIEKGQTVTLRCDPISGHDNLYWYRRVMGKEIKFLLHFVKESKQDESGMPNNRFLAERTGGTYSTLKVQPAELEDSGVYFCASSQGRPQVRTEAFFGQGTRLTVV.

J is TRBJ2-3 and V is TRBV23-1; weak D call: TRBD1 (6 bases). TRBV23-1 is designated an ORF whose function remains uncertain. The V end was cut by 8 bases, the J end by 2 bases, with 38 bases between. The CDR3 runs to 22 residues. The CDR3 DNA is TGCGCCAGCGGACGTAGGATCGACAGGCTGGTGGTCCTTTTCCGAAACACAGATACGCAGTATTTT. This gives the protein CASGRRIDRLVVLFRNTDTQYF.

The V call is TRBV7-8, the J call TRBJ2-5; TRBD2 might be the D (5 bases). CDR3 length: 13 residues. Trimming left V 4 bases short and J 10 bases short, with 16 bases between. The germline gives CDR1 SGHVS, CDR2 FQNEAQ. CDR3 sequence: CASSYPSSRDQYF. The DNA of the CDR3 is TGTGCCAGCAGCTACCCTTCTTCACGGGACCAGTACTTC.

The rearrangement joins TRBV2 to TRBJ2-7, with 7 bases lining up with TRBD1. The CDR3 is 12 residues long. The V and J ends lost 7 bases and 3 bases, in that order; junction bases with no gene match: 3. Germline CDR1 SNHLY, CDR2 FYNNEI. The CDR3 sequence: CASMGQIYEQYF. In DNA form, the CDR3 reads TGTGCCAGCATGGGACAGATCTACGAGCAGTACTTC. The full variable domain, in which reference TRBV2 and TRBJ2-7 provide the parts outside the CDR3, is EPEVTQTPSHQVTQMGQEVILRCVPISNHLYFYWYRQILGQKVEFLVSFYNNEISEKSEIFDDQFSVERPDGSNFTLKIRSTKLEDSAMYFCASMGQIYEQYFGPGTRLTVT.

This clone came up once. The chain joins TRBV19 to TRBJ2-1; TRBD2 matches 7 bases. This CDR3 has 15 residues. Per germline, CDR1 LNHDA and CDR2 SQIVND (reference sequence). V shed 7 bases, J shed 4 bases, and the junction held 10 bases outside the gene matches. Written as DNA, the CDR3 is TGTGCCAGTAAAGGGCTAGCGGATTCGTACAATGAGCAGTTCTTC. This gives the protein CASKGLADSYNEQFF.

The J gene is TRBJ1-2, the V gene TRBV18, with a tentative D call TRBD1 (5 bases). The CDR3 has 13 amino acids. Trimming cost V 4 bases and J 1 base, with 7 bases left between them. CDR1 and CDR2 from the germline V gene are KGHSH and LQKENI. CDR3 nucleotides: TGTGCCAGCTCACAACAGGATAACTATGGCTACACCTTC. The encoded protein is CASSQQDNYGYTF.

V usage is TRBV6-4 and J usage is TRBJ2-2; 8 nucleotides agree with TRBD1. The CDR3 totals 13 residues. J lost 4 bases, V lost 5 bases, and 0 bases had no gene match. The germline V gene encodes CDR1 MRHNA and CDR2 SNTAGT. CDR3 nucleotides: TGTGCCAGCAGTCAGGGGGCCACCGGGGAGCTGTTTTTT. Its protein is CASSQGATGELFF.

Comments on this clone: This CDR3 is also generated by other DNA sequences in the sample. The chain combines TRBV2 with TRBJ2-1; 12 positions match TRBD2. This CDR3 is 15 amino acids long. The V and J ends lost 2 bases and 10 bases, in that order; junction bases with no gene match: 6. Germline-derived CDR1 and CDR2 are SNHLY and FYNNEI. CDR3 in amino acids: CASSELAGGPGEQFF. CDR3 DNA: TGTGCCAGCAGTGAACTAGCGGGAGGGCCCGGGGAGCAGTTCTTC.

The V gene is TRBV20-1, the J gene TRBJ1-5; possible D gene TRBD1, 6 bases. Per germline, CDR1 DFQATT and CDR2 SNEGSKA (reference sequence). The V end lost 6 bases, the J end lost 6 bases, and 9 bases lay between the germline ends. This CDR3 has 11 amino acids. This CDR3 is CSAGGRQPQHF. The CDR3, as DNA: TGCAGTGCAGGGGGTCGTCAGCCCCAGCATTTT.

The chain combines TRBV15 with TRBJ2-7; D call uncertain. V gave up 2 bases and J gave up 2 bases, with 7 bases separating them. The germline V gene has CDR1 LNHNV and CDR2 YYDKDF (reference sequence). The CDR3 length is 13 residues. The CDR3: CATSRSRAYEQYF. The CDR3 DNA sequence: TGTGCCACCAGCAGATCCCGGGCCTACGAGCAGTACTTC.

The chain has TRBV5-1 and TRBJ2-7; no firm D call. V lost 1 base and J 3 bases, leaving 11 bases between the germline ends. Germline V CDR1 and CDR2: SGHRS, YFSETQ. The CDR3 covers 14 residues. The CDR3 protein is CASSLSAASYEQYF. CDR3 bases: TGCGCCAGCAGCTTGTCTGCAGCGAGCTACGAGCAGTACTTC.

The chain couples TRBV2 to TRBJ2-7, with 12 nucleotides matching TRBD2. The V gene end was trimmed by 5 bases and the J gene end by 10 bases; junction bases not matched to a gene: 9. The V gene's germline CDR1 is SNHLY and CDR2 FYNNEI. The CDR3 runs 14 residues. CDR3 region: CASSSLTSGSSQYF. In DNA form, the CDR3 reads TGTGCCAGCAGTTCCTTGACTAGCGGGAGTTCTCAGTACTTC.

The CDR3 nucleotides are TGTGCCAGTAGTATAACCCCGGGATTTAGCACAGATACGCAGTATTTT. This translates into CASSITPGFSTDTQYF. The gene calls are TRBV19 and TRBJ2-3; tentatively, D is TRBD2 (5 bases). Trimming stripped 2 bases from V and 0 bases from J, with 12 bases between. The CDR3 runs to 16 residues. Germline lookup yields CDR1 LNHDA and CDR2 SQIVND (reference sequence).

This sequence joins TRBV7-2 and TRBJ2-4, with 12 bases aligning to TRBD2. Germline CDR1 is SGHTA and CDR2 is FQGNSA. This CDR3 region has 18 residues. Germline trimming cut 3 bases from V and 0 bases from J; bases unmatched to any gene: 6. The CDR3 coding sequence is TGTGCCAGCAGCTTGAGGACTAGCGGGATACTAGCCAAAAACATTCAGTACTTC. Translating it yields CASSLRTSGILAKNIQYF.

J is TRBJ2-5 and V is TRBV18, with D perhaps TRBD2 (5 bases). The germline V gene encodes CDR1 KGHSH and CDR2 LQKENI. The CDR3 has 14 residues. Between the trimmed V and J ends, which lost 6 bases and 4 bases, there was a span of 15 bases. CDR3 coding DNA: TGTGCCAGCTCTGACGAGGGATTGAGAGAGACCCAGTACTTC. Translated, it gives CASSDEGLRETQYF.

The gene calls are TRBV27 and TRBJ1-5; D not resolved. The CDR3 has 16 residues. CDR1 is MNHEY, CDR2 SMNVEV, per germline (reference sequence). The V end lost 5 bases, the J end lost 4 bases, and 18 bases lay between the germline ends. This CDR3 reads CASSPSRGGRNQPQHF. The CDR3 region has the DNA TGTGCCAGCAGTCCCTCCCGTGGAGGGAGGAATCAGCCCCAGCATTTT.

The rearrangement uses TRBV5-1 and TRBJ2-5; 8 bases agree with TRBD1. V was pared by 3 bases and J by 3 bases, with 4 bases of the junction left unmatched. This CDR3 comprises 14 residues. The germline gives CDR1 SGHRS, CDR2 YFSETQ. The CDR3 loop is CASSSWTGKETQYF. CDR3 nucleotides: TGCGCCAGCAGCTCATGGACAGGGAAAGAGACCCAGTACTTC.

The rearrangement uses TRBV28 and TRBJ1-5, with a tentative D call TRBD1 (5 bases). CDR1 is MDHEN, CDR2 SYDVKM, per germline. The CDR3 sequence is 13 residues long. Trimming shortened V by 7 bases and J by 2 bases, and 9 bases separated the two germline ends. The chain's CDR3 is CASIGGGNQPQHF. In nucleotides, the CDR3 is TGTGCCAGCATCGGGGGGGGCAATCAGCCCCAGCATTTT. Combining the CDR3 with reference TRBV28 and TRBJ1-5 gives the whole variable domain DVKVTQSSRYLVKRTGEKVFLECVQDMDHENMFWYRQDPGLGLRLIYFSYDVKMKEKGDIPEGYSVSREKKERFSLILESASTNQTSMYLCASIGGGNQPQHFGDGTRLSIL.

V usage is TRBV28 and J usage is TRBJ1-2; D not certain. The CDR3 totals 13 residues. Germline V gene lookup returns CDR1 MDHEN and CDR2 SYDVKM. With 7 bases removed from V and 6 bases from J, the gap between germline ends came to 15 bases. In DNA, the CDR3 is TGTGCCAGCACCCACGCGGGTGTCGATGGCTACACCTTC. Amino acids: CASTHAGVDGYTF.

This chain joins TRBV7-9 and TRBJ2-3; TRBD1 matches 9 bases. CDR3 length: 15 amino acids. J lost 2 bases, V lost 3 bases, and 3 bases had no gene match. Germline V gene data show CDR1 as SEHNR and CDR2 as FQNEAQ (reference sequence). The CDR3 loop is CASSFGDRDTDTQYF. As DNA, the CDR3 is TGTGCCAGCAGCTTTGGGGACAGGGACACAGATACGCAGTATTTT. Full variable domain (outside the CDR3, taken from reference TRBV7-9 and TRBJ2-3): DTGVSQNPRHKITKRGQNVTFRCDPISEHNRLYWYRQTLGQGPEFLTYFQNEAQLEKSRLLSDRFSAERPKGSFSTLEIQRTEQGDSAMYLCASSFGDRDTDTQYFGPGTRLTVL.

The chain combines TRBV5-1 with TRBJ2-1, with 11 bases aligning to TRBD2. The junction had 7 bases not matched to a gene; V was cut back by 2 bases and J by 0 bases. This CDR3 is built from 18 residues. Germline V gene lookup returns CDR1 SGHRS and CDR2 YFSETQ. CDR3 amino acids: CASSFSRLAGSSYNEQFF. The CDR3 nucleotides are TGCGCCAGCAGCTTTTCCAGACTAGCGGGAAGCTCCTACAATGAGCAGTTCTTC.